The rows below give T cell receptor beta chains drawn from one sample of a study of blood T cell repertoires in COVID-19. Generated by immunoSEQ multiplex PCR, the TCRdb table keeps only in-frame clones and is missing some. The table has 150,000 or so clones, 80% seen once. The sample consisted of PBMCs or T cells enriched from blood (not recorded which). Receptor source: a woman aged 55 to 70 who had recovered from COVID-19. CDR3s include the opening cysteine and the closing phenylalanine or tryptophan. Fields, in order: V gene, clone size, D gene, J gene, CDR3 DNA, CDR3 protein. D genes are given only for firm matches. The size of a clone is reported for some rows only, either as once, few or many, or as a class for expanded clones.

v_call: TRBV30
clone_size: -
d_call: TRBD1
j_call: TRBJ1-5
cdr3_nt: TGTGCCTGGAGTCCGGGGACAGGGGCGAATCAGCCCCAGCATTTT
cdr3_aa: CAWSPGTGANQPQHF

v_call: TRBV25-1
clone_size: -
d_call: -
j_call: TRBJ1-2
cdr3_nt: TGTGCCAGCAGTGACGCAGGAGGCACTAACTATGGCTACACCTTC
cdr3_aa: CASSDAGGTNYGYTF

v_call: TRBV2
clone_size: -
d_call: TRBD1
j_call: TRBJ1-1
cdr3_nt: TGTGCCAGCATTATGGACAGGGACACTGAAGCTTTCTTT
cdr3_aa: CASIMDRDTEAFF

v_call: TRBV7-8
clone_size: -
d_call: -
j_call: TRBJ1-1
cdr3_nt: TGTGCCAGCAGCTTAAGCGGGTCCACTGAAGCTTTCTTT
cdr3_aa: CASSLSGSTEAFF

v_call: TRBV2
clone_size: -
d_call: TRBD2
j_call: TRBJ2-3
cdr3_nt: TGTGCCAGCAGTGGGACTAGCGGGAGAGAAAATACGCAGTATTTT
cdr3_aa: CASSGTSGRENTQYF

v_call: TRBV15
clone_size: many
d_call: -
j_call: TRBJ1-1
cdr3_nt: TGTGCCACCAGCATGGACACATTAAACACTGAAGCTTTCTTT
cdr3_aa: CATSMDTLNTEAFF

v_call: TRBV29-1
clone_size: -
d_call: -
j_call: TRBJ2-3
cdr3_nt: TGCAGCGTTGGTCTTGGGGGGGCCACAGATACGCAGTATTTT
cdr3_aa: CSVGLGGATDTQYF

v_call: TRBV2
clone_size: -
d_call: -
j_call: TRBJ1-1
cdr3_nt: TGTGCCAGCTGCCCCCCTATAGCGAGGGCTACTGAAGCTTTCTTT
cdr3_aa: CASCPPIARATEAFF

v_call: TRBV2
clone_size: -
d_call: -
j_call: TRBJ1-2
cdr3_nt: TGTGCCAGCATAAGGGCCAGGGAAGCTGAAGGCTACACCTTC
cdr3_aa: CASIRAREAEGYTF

v_call: TRBV18
clone_size: -
d_call: -
j_call: TRBJ1-5
cdr3_nt: TGTGCCAGCTCAGGTACACTGGAGGTCAATCAGCCCCAGCATTTT
cdr3_aa: CASSGTLEVNQPQHF

v_call: TRBV7-6
clone_size: -
d_call: -
j_call: TRBJ1-1
cdr3_nt: TGTGCCAGCAGCCCAGACAGAGCTGAAGCTTTCTTT
cdr3_aa: CASSPDRAEAFF

v_call: TRBV7-6
clone_size: -
d_call: -
j_call: TRBJ2-7
cdr3_nt: TGTGCCAGCAGCTTAGGTTCGGGGTACGAGCAGTACTTC
cdr3_aa: CASSLGSGYEQYF

v_call: TRBV11-2
clone_size: -
d_call: -
j_call: TRBJ2-1
cdr3_nt: TGTGCCAGCAGCAAAGGGGGGGCCGGGAATGAGCAGTTCTTC
cdr3_aa: CASSKGGAGNEQFF

v_call: TRBV7-9
clone_size: -
d_call: -
j_call: TRBJ2-2
cdr3_nt: TGTGCCAGCAGGCCAAGGACTGCGAGCACCGGGGAGCTGTTTTTT
cdr3_aa: CASRPRTASTGELFF

v_call: TRBV10-1
clone_size: once
d_call: TRBD2
j_call: TRBJ2-3
cdr3_nt: TGCGCCAGCAAGCGGGGGGGATCAGATACGCAGTATTTT
cdr3_aa: CASKRGGSDTQYF

v_call: TRBV7-2
clone_size: few
d_call: TRBD2
j_call: TRBJ2-5
cdr3_nt: TGTGCCAGCAGCTTTGGACTAGCGGGGGGTGAGACCCAGTACTTC
cdr3_aa: CASSFGLAGGETQYF

v_call: TRBV5-1
clone_size: -
d_call: TRBD1
j_call: TRBJ2-1
cdr3_nt: TGCGCCAGCAGCTGGGGGACAGGGGGCAATGAGCAGTTCTTC
cdr3_aa: CASSWGTGGNEQFF

v_call: TRBV13
clone_size: -
d_call: TRBD2
j_call: TRBJ2-5
cdr3_nt: TGTGCCAGCAGCTCAGGACTAGCGGTACAAGAGACCCAGTACTTC
cdr3_aa: CASSSGLAVQETQYF

v_call: TRBV29-1
clone_size: few
d_call: -
j_call: TRBJ1-1
cdr3_nt: TGCAGCGTTGAAGAGGGAGGGACTGAAGCTTTCTTT
cdr3_aa: CSVEEGGTEAFF

v_call: TRBV7-9
clone_size: -
d_call: -
j_call: TRBJ1-1
cdr3_nt: TGTGCCAGCAGCTTCCTGACAGGCCCCACTGAAGCTTTCTTT
cdr3_aa: CASSFLTGPTEAFF

v_call: TRBV6-6
clone_size: -
d_call: TRBD1
j_call: TRBJ1-5
cdr3_nt: TGTGCCAGCAGTTACGATCTCAGGGGGAACAATCAGCCCCAGCATTTT
cdr3_aa: CASSYDLRGNNQPQHF

v_call: TRBV18
clone_size: -
d_call: -
j_call: TRBJ2-1
cdr3_nt: TGTGCCAGCTCACCTCAGGGTGGTTCCTACAATGAGCAGTTCTTC
cdr3_aa: CASSPQGGSYNEQFF

v_call: TRBV29-1
clone_size: -
d_call: TRBD1
j_call: TRBJ1-4
cdr3_nt: TGCAGCGGGGACAGGGGGGATGAAAAACTGTTTTTT
cdr3_aa: CSGDRGDEKLFF

v_call: TRBV2
clone_size: -
d_call: -
j_call: TRBJ1-4
cdr3_nt: TGTGCCAGCAGATCTCTCTCTGGCGGGGTGAATGAAAAACTGTTTTTT
cdr3_aa: CASRSLSGGVNEKLFF

v_call: TRBV14
clone_size: -
d_call: -
j_call: TRBJ1-2
cdr3_nt: TGTGCCAGCAGCCAAGTGGTCGGGGCTAACTATGGCTACACCTTC
cdr3_aa: CASSQVVGANYGYTF

v_call: TRBV5-1
clone_size: once
d_call: -
j_call: TRBJ1-5
cdr3_nt: TGCGCCAGCAGCGAGACAGGAGAACAGCCCCAGCATTTT
cdr3_aa: CASSETGEQPQHF

v_call: TRBV5-1
clone_size: -
d_call: TRBD2
j_call: TRBJ2-7
cdr3_nt: TGCGCCAGCAGCCGGGGACTAGCGGGGGGGCTAGACTACGAGCAGTACTTC
cdr3_aa: CASSRGLAGGLDYEQYF

v_call: TRBV4-2
clone_size: once
d_call: TRBD1
j_call: TRBJ1-1
cdr3_nt: TGTGCCAGCAGCCCGGGACAGCAGAACACTGAAGCTTTCTTT
cdr3_aa: CASSPGQQNTEAFF

v_call: TRBV5-6
clone_size: few
d_call: -
j_call: TRBJ2-5
cdr3_nt: TGTGCCAGCAGAAGTTTGTTTTCAGGGGAGGAGACCCAGTACTTC
cdr3_aa: CASRSLFSGEETQYF

v_call: TRBV7-8
clone_size: -
d_call: TRBD1
j_call: TRBJ1-1
cdr3_nt: TGTGCCAGCAGCCGTGGGACAGATGAAGCTTTCTTT
cdr3_aa: CASSRGTDEAFF

v_call: TRBV29-1
clone_size: few
d_call: TRBD2
j_call: TRBJ2-1
cdr3_nt: TGCAGCGTTGTAGCGGGGGGTTACAATGAGCAGTTCTTC
cdr3_aa: CSVVAGGYNEQFF

v_call: TRBV9
clone_size: -
d_call: -
j_call: TRBJ1-1
cdr3_nt: TGTGCCAGCAGCGGGCGGTCAGGGGCGAGCACTGAAGCTTTCTTT
cdr3_aa: CASSGRSGASTEAFF

v_call: TRBV6-5
clone_size: once
d_call: -
j_call: TRBJ2-7
cdr3_nt: TGTGCCAGCAGTTCTCCCGGAGGAGTTTCCTACGAGCAGTACTTC
cdr3_aa: CASSSPGGVSYEQYF

v_call: TRBV5-6
clone_size: -
d_call: TRBD1
j_call: TRBJ2-7
cdr3_nt: TGTGCCAGCAGCTGGGACAGAACCTACGAGCAGTACTTC
cdr3_aa: CASSWDRTYEQYF

v_call: TRBV7-7
clone_size: -
d_call: TRBD1
j_call: TRBJ2-5
cdr3_nt: TGTGCCAGCAGCCAGAGTAGAGGGGGCGTTGGAGAGACCCAGTACTTC
cdr3_aa: CASSQSRGGVGETQYF

v_call: TRBV12-3/TRBV12-4
clone_size: -
d_call: -
j_call: TRBJ2-7
cdr3_nt: TGTGCCAGCACCCGGACTTATTCCTACGAGCAGTACTTC
cdr3_aa: CASTRTYSYEQYF

v_call: TRBV11-1
clone_size: -
d_call: -
j_call: TRBJ2-1
cdr3_nt: TGTGCCAGCAGCTTAGTGCCTAGCTGGAATGAGCAGTTCTTC
cdr3_aa: CASSLVPSWNEQFF

v_call: TRBV27
clone_size: -
d_call: TRBD2
j_call: TRBJ2-1
cdr3_nt: TGTGCCAGCAGTTTGCTAGCGGGGGGTACCAATGAGCAGTTCTTC
cdr3_aa: CASSLLAGGTNEQFF

v_call: TRBV24-1
clone_size: few
d_call: -
j_call: TRBJ1-1
cdr3_nt: TGTGCCACCAGTGACGACTATAACACTGAAGCTTTCTTT
cdr3_aa: CATSDDYNTEAFF

v_call: TRBV5-6
clone_size: -
d_call: TRBD2
j_call: TRBJ2-1
cdr3_nt: TGTGCCAGCAGCTTAGAGGGGCGGGGGGGCACCTACAATGAGCAGTTCTTC
cdr3_aa: CASSLEGRGGTYNEQFF